A single sample is the source of the 5 T cell receptor beta chains below, sequenced in a study of OX40 agonist ivuxolimab in advanced cancers. The library relied on the immunoSEQ multiplex PCR assay. Imported from immuneACCESS, the table was reduced by TCRdb to in-frame sequences with V and J called. These copies leave out some clones; in studies compared against another copy, an unresolved V gene accounts for under half, and the cause of the remainder is not known. The sample table records 54,000 or so clones; about 80% of these occur just once. 3.5% to 5.5% of the sample is in the top ten clones. Specimen: CD4+ or CD8+ T cells sorted from blood, collected in a trial of the OX40 agonist ivuxolimab. The receptors originated from an adult with an advanced solid tumor such as melanoma, head and neck, liver or kidney cancer.

The chain uses TRBV7-3 and TRBJ2-3, with 8 bases lining up with TRBD2. CDR3 length: 16 residues. Germline values: CDR1 SGHTA, CDR2 FQGTGA. V gave up 4 bases and J gave up 4 bases; unmatched junction bases: 10. CDR3 amino acids: CASSSPRGGGADTQYF. CDR3 DNA: TGTGCCAGCAGCTCCCCCCGGGGGGGAGGGGCAGATACGCAGTATTTT.

This sequence joins TRBV2 and TRBJ2-5; D is possibly TRBD2 (6 bases). V lost 3 bases, J lost 5 bases, and 16 bases lay in between. CDR1 and CDR2 from the germline V gene are SNHLY and FYNNEI. The CDR3 is 15 residues long. The DNA of the CDR3 is TGTGCCAGCAGTGACCCGGGGAGGCAATGGGAGACCCAGTACTTC. Translating gives CASSDPGRQWETQYF.

This clone was counted a few times. The V gene is TRBV19, the J gene TRBJ2-7, with D perhaps TRBD2 (5 bases). CDR3 length: 14 amino acids. From germline, CDR1 is LNHDA and CDR2 SQIVND (reference sequence). V lost 0 bases, J lost 1 base, and 7 bases lay in between. For the CDR3, the DNA is TGTGCCAGTAGTATAGAGCCGGGGTCCTACGAGCAGTACTTC. Its protein product is CASSIEPGSYEQYF.

This clone was observed a handful of times. J is TRBJ2-7 and V is TRBV6-6; TRBD2 matches 8 bases. CDR3 length: 13 residues. J was trimmed by 3 bases and V by 11 bases; bases with no gene match: 9. Germline CDR1 and CDR2: MNHNY and SVGAGI (reference sequence). The CDR3 reads CASRSGGFYEQYF. CDR3 coding DNA: TGTGCCTCGCGCAGCGGGGGTTTCTACGAGCAGTACTTC.

This rearrangement joins TRBV5-5 to TRBJ2-3; 7 nucleotides agree with TRBD2. The CDR3 totals 14 residues. In germline, CDR1 is SGHKS, CDR2 YYEKEE (reference sequence). V gave up 7 bases and J gave up 5 bases; unmatched junction bases: 10. The DNA for the CDR3 is TGTGCCAGCTGCCGAGCGGGGTCCAGAGATACGCAGTATTTT. Translation gives CASCRAGSRDTQYF.